A single sample is the source of the 22 T cell receptor beta chains below, sequenced in a study of cytomegalovirus exposure and HLA in healthy donors. Primers included in the PCR were 60 Vbeta and 13 Jbeta primers. Libraries were prepared by immunoSEQ multiplex PCR; TCRdb keeps only in-frame clonotypes and omits some of them. The data contain a few hundred thousand clones, under 80% of them singletons. Sequencing was done on a sample of PBMCs. These TCRs come from a young woman in good health and CMV-seronegative.

The V call is TRBV6-6, the J call TRBJ2-2; TRBD1 might be the D (5 bases). Germline V gives CDR1 MNHNY, CDR2 SVGAGI (reference sequence). The CDR3 is 15 amino acids. V lost 4 bases and J 2 bases, leaving 11 bases between the germline ends. CDR3 bases: TGTGCCAGCAGTTCCAACGACAGAAACACCGGGGAGCTGTTTTTT. Translation: CASSSNDRNTGELFF.

The J gene is TRBJ2-7, the V gene TRBV6-5; no clear D gene. Trimming took 7 bases from V and 0 from J, leaving 13 bases between them. The germline V gene has CDR1 MNHEY and CDR2 SVGAGI. The CDR3 loop spans 14 amino acids. CDR3 loop: CASKWYRTSYEQYF. CDR3 DNA sequence: TGTGCCAGCAAGTGGTACAGAACCTCCTACGAGCAGTACTTC.

This chain joins TRBV18 and TRBJ1-1; 8 bases fit TRBD1. Germline V gives CDR1 KGHSH, CDR2 LQKENI. The CDR3 length is 15 residues. After removal of 3 bases from V and 3 bases from J, the junction contained 6 bases not matched to a gene. CDR3: CASSPTGAGYTEAFF. DNA of the CDR3: TGTGCCAGCTCACCGACAGGGGCAGGGTACACTGAAGCTTTCTTT.

Only a few counts were recorded for this clone. V is TRBV6-5 and J is TRBJ2-1; possible D gene TRBD2, 5 bases. CDR1 is MNHEY and CDR2 is SVGAGI in the germline V gene. The CDR3 has 15 amino acids. Trimming pared 2 bases from V and 5 bases from J, leaving 13 bases between. The CDR3 sequence is CASSYDLGLHNEQFF. The CDR3, as DNA: TGTGCCAGCAGTTACGACTTAGGACTCCACAATGAGCAGTTCTTC.

The rearrangement links TRBV7-6 to TRBJ2-2; 12 bases are a match to TRBD2. V was pared by 4 bases and J by 3 bases, with 3 bases of the junction left unmatched. The CDR3 is 16 residues long. Germline V gene sequence: CDR1 SGHVS, CDR2 FNYEAQ. The CDR3 DNA follows: TGTGCCAGCAGCTATGCTAGCGGGAGGGACACCGGGGAGCTGTTTTTT. Translating it yields CASSYASGRDTGELFF.

This clone was observed a handful of times. V gene TRBV27 combines with J gene TRBJ2-1; D remains unclear. CDR1 is MNHEY and CDR2 is SMNVEV in the germline V gene (reference sequence). V gave up 2 bases and J gave up 0 bases, with 8 bases separating them. The CDR3 covers 15 residues. In DNA form, the CDR3 reads TGTGCCAGCAGTTTAAGCCAAAGCTCCTACAATGAGCAGTTCTTC. The encoded protein is CASSLSQSSYNEQFF.

This clone was counted between two and nine times. The rearrangement links TRBV7-2 to TRBJ2-2; 9 bases align to TRBD1. The germline V gene encodes CDR1 SGHTA and CDR2 FQGNSA. V was clipped by 2 bases and J by 5 bases; unmatched bases: 6. The CDR3 extends over 16 amino acids. The CDR3 DNA reads TGTGCCAGCAGCTTATTCACAGGGGGCCAGACCGGGGAGCTGTTTTTT. Its translation: CASSLFTGGQTGELFF.

This sequence joins TRBV5-4 and TRBJ2-1; D may be TRBD2 (5 bases). The germline CDR1 and CDR2 sequences are SGHNT and YYREEE (reference sequence). V was shortened by 4 bases and J by 11 bases, with 19 bases between the two germline ends. This CDR3 is 14 amino acids long. The CDR3 sequence is CASSRALEFRKQFF. The CDR3 nucleotides are TGTGCCAGCAGCCGGGCACTAGAGTTCCGAAAGCAGTTCTTC. The full variable domain, completed using reference TRBV5-4 and TRBJ2-1, is ETGVTQSPTHLIKTRGQQVTLRCSSQSGHNTVSWYQQALGQGPQFIFQYYREEENGRGNFPPRFSGLQFPNYSSELNVNALELDDSALYLCASSRALEFRKQFFGPGTRLTVL.

This chain uses TRBV5-1 with TRBJ2-2; 9 bases fit TRBD2. With 5 bases clipped from V and 6 bases from J, the junction kept 8 bases outside the gene matches. The V gene's germline CDR1 is SGHRS and CDR2 YFSETQ. The CDR3 spans 15 residues. CDR3 nucleotide sequence: TGCGCCAGCAGAAACCTAGCGGGAACTTCCGGGGAGCTGTTTTTT. This translates into CASRNLAGTSGELFF.

Written as DNA, the CDR3 is TGTGCCAGCAGCCCAGGAAACACTGAAGCTTTCTTT. Its translation: CASSPGNTEAFF. The rearrangement uses TRBV5-6 and TRBJ1-1; D is undetermined. The CDR3 contains 12 residues. V lost 4 bases to trimming and J lost 2 bases, with 6 bases between them. The germline V gene has CDR1 SGHDT and CDR2 YYEEEE.

The chain employs TRBV5-8 and TRBJ1-6; TRBD1 might be the D (6 bases). Germline V gives CDR1 SGHTS, CDR2 YDEGEE. This CDR3 spans 13 amino acids. V lost 7 bases and J 10 bases, leaving 15 bases between the germline ends. CDR3 sequence reads: CASDFLGGSPLHF. The CDR3 nucleotides read TGTGCCAGCGACTTCCTAGGGGGATCACCCCTCCACTTT.

The rearrangement uses TRBV5-1 and TRBJ2-7; D perhaps matches TRBD1 (5 bases). This CDR3 has 16 residues. Germline values: CDR1 SGHRS, CDR2 YFSETQ. Trimming removed 0 bases at V and 2 bases at J, with 15 bases between. Written as DNA, the CDR3 is TGCGCCAGCAGCTTGGAAGGGGAATGGAGCACCTACGAGCAGTACTTC. Residues: CASSLEGEWSTYEQYF.

This chain links TRBV15 with TRBJ1-2; D uncertain. The CDR3 is 13 residues long. V lost 1 base and J lost 4, with 7 bases in between. Germline loops: CDR1 LNHNV, CDR2 YYDKDF (reference sequence). The CDR3 spells CATSRVTSYGYTF. CDR3 nucleotides: TGTGCCACCAGCAGAGTAACATCCTATGGCTACACCTTC.

The rearrangement uses TRBV10-3 and TRBJ2-3; 9 bases map to TRBD2. The germline V gene has CDR1 ENHRY and CDR2 SYGVKD. After removal of 3 bases from V and 2 bases from J, the junction contained 6 bases not matched to a gene. This CDR3 is built from 16 residues. The CDR3 bases are TGTGCCATCAGTGATAGAGCGGGAGGATCCACAGATACGCAGTATTTT. This gives the protein CAISDRAGGSTDTQYF.

To note about this clone: Other nucleotide sequences in the sample specify the same CDR3. This chain links TRBV6-6 with TRBJ1-4, with D perhaps matching TRBD1 (6 bases). Trimming removed 2 bases from V and 6 bases from J, with 13 bases in between. Germline V gene data show CDR1 as MNHNY and CDR2 as SVGAGI (reference sequence). The CDR3 length is 15 residues. The CDR3 loop is CASSYGTGKDEKLFF. In DNA, the CDR3 is TGTGCCAGCAGTTACGGTACAGGGAAAGATGAAAAACTGTTTTTT.

This chain joins TRBV5-8 and TRBJ1-5, with D uncertain. V dropped 4 bases and J dropped 0 bases, with 8 bases sitting between them. This CDR3 region has 14 residues. The germline V gene encodes CDR1 SGHTS and CDR2 YDEGEE. The CDR3 bases are TGTGCCAGCAGCCGGCAGGATAGCAATCAGCCCCAGCATTTT. Amino acid sequence: CASSRQDSNQPQHF.

The rearrangement joins TRBV14 to TRBJ2-1, with 12 nucleotides matching TRBD2. CDR3 length: 15 amino acids. V dropped 4 bases and J dropped 9; count of bases not matched to a gene: 7. Germline loops: CDR1 SGHDN, CDR2 FVKESK. CDR3 nucleotides: TGTGCCAGCAGCCGCGCCCTAGCGGGGGGGCTTGAGCAGTTCTTC. Amino acids: CASSRALAGGLEQFF.

The chain carries TRBV19 and TRBJ1-6; possibly TRBD1 for D (5 bases). V lost 5 bases to trimming and J lost 9 bases, with 14 bases between them. The CDR3 contains 14 residues. The V gene's germline CDR1 is LNHDA and CDR2 SQIVND (reference sequence). CDR3 bases: TGTGCCAGTAGTTTTGATCTGGGGGGTTCACCCCTCCACTTT. Translation gives CASSFDLGGSPLHF.

This clone was picked up one time. One end of the junction does not line up with germline, which may come from a read error. The chain employs TRBV5-1 and TRBJ2-2; D might be TRBD1 (5 bases). Looked up from germline, CDR1 is SGHRS and CDR2 is YFSETQ. This CDR3 region has 13 residues. The CDR3 sequence: CASSLGHTGELFF. The CDR3 DNA sequence: TGTGCCAGCAGCTTGGGGCACACCGGGGAGCTGTTTTTT.

The chain employs TRBV15 and TRBJ2-7; tentative D call: TRBD1 (6 bases). The CDR3 spans 17 residues. V was cut by 0 bases and J by 1 base, with 16 bases left in between. CDR1 is LNHNV and CDR2 is YYDKDF in the germline V gene (reference sequence). DNA for the CDR3: TGTGCCACCAGCAGAGAACCGGCGCGGACAGTGTCCTACGAGCAGTACTTC. It specifies CATSREPARTVSYEQYF. Full variable domain (rest looked up from reference TRBV15 and TRBJ2-7): DAMVIQNPRYQVTQFGKPVTLSCSQTLNHNVMYWYQQKSSQAPKLLFHYYDKDFNNEADTPDNFQSRRPNTSFCFLDIRSPGLGDTAMYLCATSREPARTVSYEQYFGPGTRLTVT.

The chain links TRBV19 to TRBJ2-3; the match to TRBD2 covers 7 bases. The ends lost 8 bases at V and 4 bases at J; junction bases unmatched: 18. The CDR3 extends over 17 amino acids. Germline V CDR1 and CDR2: LNHDA, SQIVND (reference sequence). CDR3 sequence: CASGRPAERDYPDTQYF. The DNA for the CDR3 is TGTGCCAGTGGTAGACCAGCCGAGCGGGATTACCCAGATACGCAGTATTTT.

The chain is built from TRBV19 and TRBJ2-4, with 10 positions matching TRBD2. This CDR3 comprises 16 residues. CDR1 is LNHDA, CDR2 SQIVND, per germline (reference sequence). The J segment lost 3 bases and the V segment lost 6 bases, leaving 8 bases of the junction unmatched. The CDR3 protein is CASSVGLAGDKNIQYF. For the CDR3, the DNA is TGTGCCAGTAGCGTTGGTCTAGCGGGAGACAAAAACATTCAGTACTTC. Using reference TRBV19 and TRBJ2-4 for the parts outside the CDR3, the full variable domain is DGGITQSPKYLFRKEGQNVTLSCEQNLNHDAMYWYRQDPGQGLRLIYYSQIVNDFQKGDIAEGYSVSREKKESFPLTVTSAQKNPTAFYLCASSVGLAGDKNIQYFGAGTRLSVL.